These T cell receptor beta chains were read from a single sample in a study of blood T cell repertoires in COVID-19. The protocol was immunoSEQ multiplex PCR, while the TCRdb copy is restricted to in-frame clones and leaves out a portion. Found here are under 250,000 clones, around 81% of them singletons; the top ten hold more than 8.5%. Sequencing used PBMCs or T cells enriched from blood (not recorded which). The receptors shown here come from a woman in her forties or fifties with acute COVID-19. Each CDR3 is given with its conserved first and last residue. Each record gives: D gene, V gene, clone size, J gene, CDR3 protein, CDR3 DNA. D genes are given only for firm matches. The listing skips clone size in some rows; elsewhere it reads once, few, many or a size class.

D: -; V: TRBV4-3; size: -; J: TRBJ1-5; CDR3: CASSQQGGNQPQHF; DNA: TGCGCCAGCAGCCAACAGGGTGGCAATCAGCCCCAGCATTTT
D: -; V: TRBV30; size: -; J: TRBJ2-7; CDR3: CASGAGYEQYF; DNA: TGTGCCTCGGGGGCAGGCTACGAGCAGTACTTC
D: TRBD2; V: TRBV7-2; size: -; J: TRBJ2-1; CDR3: CASSPGGSGGGGQFF; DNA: TGTGCCAGCAGCCCCGGGGGTAGCGGGGGGGGTGGGCAGTTCTTC
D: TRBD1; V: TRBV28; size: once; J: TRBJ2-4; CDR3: CASSSTTGGNIQYF; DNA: TGTGCCAGCAGTTCAACGACAGGGGGAAACATTCAGTACTTC
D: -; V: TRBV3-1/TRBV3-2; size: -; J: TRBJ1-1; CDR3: CASSLYVSRQVAFF; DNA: TGTGCCAGCAGCCTTTACGTCTCCCGACAAGTAGCTTTCTTT
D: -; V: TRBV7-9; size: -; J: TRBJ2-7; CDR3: CASSVQGEQYF; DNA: TGTGCCAGCAGCGTGCAGGGAGAGCAGTACTTC
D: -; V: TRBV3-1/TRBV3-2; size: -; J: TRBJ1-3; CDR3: CASSQGRNGAFPTIYF; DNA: TGTGCCAGCAGCCAAGGACGGAACGGAGCTTTCCCCACCATATATTTT
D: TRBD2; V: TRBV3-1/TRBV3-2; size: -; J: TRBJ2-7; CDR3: CASRKTGGPYLSYEQYF; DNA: TGTGCCAGCAGGAAAACGGGAGGGCCCTACCTCTCCTACGAGCAGTACTTC
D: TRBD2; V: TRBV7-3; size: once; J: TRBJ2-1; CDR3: CASSVTSVGDEQFF; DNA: TGTGCCAGCAGCGTAACTAGCGTCGGGGATGAGCAGTTCTTC
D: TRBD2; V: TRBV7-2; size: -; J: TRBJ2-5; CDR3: CASSLVLSGRAVETQYF; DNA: TGTGCCAGCAGCTTAGTGCTTAGCGGGAGGGCAGTAGAGACCCAGTACTTC
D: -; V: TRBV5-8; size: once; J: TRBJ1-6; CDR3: CASSLRQDLSRIVHF; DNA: TGTGCCAGCAGCTTACGACAGGACCTTAGTAGGATAGTCCACTTT
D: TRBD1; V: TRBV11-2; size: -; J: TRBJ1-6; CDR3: CASSNEGQSSYNSPLHF; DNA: TGTGCCAGCAGCAACGAGGGACAGAGCTCCTATAATTCACCCCTCCACTTT
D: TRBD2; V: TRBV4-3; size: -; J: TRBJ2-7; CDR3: CASSQGLAQSLRVQYF; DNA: TGCGCCAGCAGCCAGGGACTAGCCCAGAGCCTACGAGTTCAGTACTTC
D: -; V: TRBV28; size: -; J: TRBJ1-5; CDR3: CASSSWGDQPQHF; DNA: TGTGCCAGCAGCTCATGGGGAGATCAGCCCCAGCATTTT
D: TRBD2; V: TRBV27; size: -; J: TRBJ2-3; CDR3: CASTKRGGASGRRSDTQYF; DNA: TGTGCCAGCACCAAAAGGGGCGGGGCTAGCGGGAGGAGGTCAGATACGCAGTATTTT
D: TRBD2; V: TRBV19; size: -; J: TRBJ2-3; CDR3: CASRTQSGTLTDTQYF; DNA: TGTGCCAGTAGAACGCAAAGCGGGACCCTCACAGATACGCAGTATTTT
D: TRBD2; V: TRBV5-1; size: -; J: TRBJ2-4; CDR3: CASSLVGLADNKNIQYF; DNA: TGCGCCAGCAGCTTGGTGGGACTAGCGGACAACAAAAACATTCAGTACTTC
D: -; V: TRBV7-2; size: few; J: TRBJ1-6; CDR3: CASSPRDIYNSPLHF; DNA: TGTGCCAGCAGCCCCCGGGACATCTATAATTCACCCCTCCACTTT
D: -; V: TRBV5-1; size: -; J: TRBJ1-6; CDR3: CASRVPFRGENSPLHF; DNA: TGCGCCAGCAGGGTACCGTTTCGTGGGGAGAATTCACCCCTCCACTTT
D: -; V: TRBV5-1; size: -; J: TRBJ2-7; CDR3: CASSLAWDKQIYEQYF; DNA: TGCGCCAGCAGCTTGGCCTGGGACAAACAAATCTACGAGCAGTACTTC
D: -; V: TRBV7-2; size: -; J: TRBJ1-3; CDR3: CASSLSTGKTNTIYF; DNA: TGTGCCAGCAGCTTAAGTACAGGGAAGACAAACACCATATATTTT
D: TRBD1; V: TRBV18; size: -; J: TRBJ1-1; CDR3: CASSPQDRVTTEAFF; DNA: TGTGCCAGCTCACCCCAAGACAGGGTCACAACTGAAGCTTTCTTT
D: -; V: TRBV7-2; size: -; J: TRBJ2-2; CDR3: CASSLASSDRTDGELFF; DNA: TGTGCCAGCAGCTTAGCCTCTAGCGACCGTACGGACGGGGAGCTGTTTTTT
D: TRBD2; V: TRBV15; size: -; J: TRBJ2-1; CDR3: CATSREAGGNNEQFF; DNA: TGTGCCACCAGCAGAGAAGCGGGAGGGAACAATGAGCAGTTCTTC
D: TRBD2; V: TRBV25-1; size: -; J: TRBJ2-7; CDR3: CASSELRTSATYEQYF; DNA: TGTGCCAGCAGTGAATTGAGGACTAGCGCCACCTACGAGCAGTACTTC
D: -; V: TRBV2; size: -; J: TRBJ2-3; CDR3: CASNTQGLSTDTQYF; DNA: TGTGCCAGCAACACTCAGGGACTGAGCACAGATACGCAGTATTTT
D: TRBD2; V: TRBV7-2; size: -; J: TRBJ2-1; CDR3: CASSLVLAGGPQFF; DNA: TGTGCCAGCAGCTTAGTACTAGCGGGAGGCCCGCAGTTCTTC
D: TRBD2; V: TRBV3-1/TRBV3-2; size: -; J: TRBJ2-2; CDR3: CASSRTSGTSVELFF; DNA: TGTGCCAGCAGCCGGACTAGCGGAACCTCCGTGGAGCTGTTTTTT
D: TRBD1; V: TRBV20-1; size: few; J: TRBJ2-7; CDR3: CSARQGAEQYF; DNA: TGCAGTGCTAGACAGGGGGCCGAGCAGTACTTC
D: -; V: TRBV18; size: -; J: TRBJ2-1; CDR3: CASSPWEATYNEQFF; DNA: TGTGCCAGCTCACCGTGGGAGGCCACCTACAATGAGCAGTTCTTC
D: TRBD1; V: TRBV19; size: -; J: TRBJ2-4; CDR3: CASSPGDRADIQYF; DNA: TGTGCCAGTAGTCCCGGGGACAGGGCTGACATTCAGTACTTC
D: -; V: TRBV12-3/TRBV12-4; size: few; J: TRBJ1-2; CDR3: CASSLGIRSGYTF; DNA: TGTGCCAGCAGTTTAGGGATACGGAGTGGCTACACCTTC
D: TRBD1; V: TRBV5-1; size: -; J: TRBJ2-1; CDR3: CASSRGQAASYNEQFF; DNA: TGCGCCAGCAGCCGGGGACAGGCCGCCTCCTACAATGAGCAGTTCTTC
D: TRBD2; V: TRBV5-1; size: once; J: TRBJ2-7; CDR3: CASSSGVLSGAFYEQYF; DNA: TGCGCCAGCAGCTCTGGGGTTCTTAGCGGGGCCTTCTACGAGCAGTACTTC
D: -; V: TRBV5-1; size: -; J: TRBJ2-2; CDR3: CASSWTVNTGELFF; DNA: TGCGCCAGCAGCTGGACAGTAAACACCGGGGAGCTGTTTTTT
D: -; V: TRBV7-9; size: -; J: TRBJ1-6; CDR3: CASSLPGQNNSPLHF; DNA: TGTGCCAGCAGCTTACCCGGACAGAATAATTCACCCCTCCACTTT
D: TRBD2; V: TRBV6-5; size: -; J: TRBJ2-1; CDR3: CASNGVSGGLNEQFF; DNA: TGTGCCAGCAATGGAGTTAGCGGGGGCCTCAATGAGCAGTTCTTC
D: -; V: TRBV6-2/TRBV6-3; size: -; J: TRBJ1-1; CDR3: CASSSLRQLNTEAFF; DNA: TGTGCCAGCAGTTCCTTACGACAGCTGAACACTGAAGCTTTCTTT
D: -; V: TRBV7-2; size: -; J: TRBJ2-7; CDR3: CASSEVGSFSYEQYF; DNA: TGTGCCAGCAGTGAAGTCGGGAGTTTCTCCTACGAGCAGTACTTC
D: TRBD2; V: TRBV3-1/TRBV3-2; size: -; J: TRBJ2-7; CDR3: CASSPREGLAGAYEQYF; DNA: TGTGCCAGCAGCCCCAGGGAAGGCCTAGCGGGAGCCTACGAGCAGTACTTC
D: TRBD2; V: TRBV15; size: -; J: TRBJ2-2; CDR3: CATSRDRGLAGGRTGELFF; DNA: TGTGCCACCAGCAGAGATAGGGGCCTAGCGGGGGGGCGAACCGGGGAGCTGTTTTTT
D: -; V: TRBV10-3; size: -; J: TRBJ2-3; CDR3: CAIRSGAGAGDTQYF; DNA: TGTGCCATCAGGTCGGGAGCCGGCGCGGGGGATACGCAGTATTTT
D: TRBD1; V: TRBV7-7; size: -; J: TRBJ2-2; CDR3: CASSRQGSTGELFF; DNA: TGTGCCAGCAGCCGACAGGGTTCCACCGGGGAGCTGTTTTTT
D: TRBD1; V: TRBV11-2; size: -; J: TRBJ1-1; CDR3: CASSYVQGGTEAFF; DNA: TGTGCCAGCAGCTACGTACAGGGGGGAACTGAAGCTTTCTTT
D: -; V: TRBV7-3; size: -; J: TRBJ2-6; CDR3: CASSSQGSGSGANVLTF; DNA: TGTGCCAGCAGCTCTCAAGGGAGCGGCTCTGGGGCCAACGTCCTGACTTTC
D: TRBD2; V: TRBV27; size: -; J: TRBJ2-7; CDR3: CASRGAGGYEQYF; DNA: TGTGCCAGCAGGGGGGCGGGAGGGTACGAGCAGTACTTC